This TCR beta chain was identified during a study of blood T cell repertoires in COVID-19. CDR3 size: 12 residues. Original analysis: Estimated nucleated cell counts came from reference gene primer amplification. Profiling relied on immunoSEQ multiplex PCR, and the TCRdb table lists in-frame clones only, not all of them. That table supplies the V and J calls and clone size; D and trimming were determined from the DNA. The top ten clones hold 1.5% to 2% of a sample with almost 250,000 clones, around nine tenths of them seen once. The sequencing sample was made of peripheral blood. This chain links TRBV21-1 with TRBJ2-2; TRBD1 is taken as the D call from the table, unchecked against the DNA. TRBV21-1 is termed a pseudogene. The sequence came from a woman aged 55-70 years who had recovered from COVID-19. CDR3: CASSKRGGELFF. In DNA form, the CDR3 reads TGTGCCAGCAGCAAAAGGGGCGGGGAGCTGTTTTTT.